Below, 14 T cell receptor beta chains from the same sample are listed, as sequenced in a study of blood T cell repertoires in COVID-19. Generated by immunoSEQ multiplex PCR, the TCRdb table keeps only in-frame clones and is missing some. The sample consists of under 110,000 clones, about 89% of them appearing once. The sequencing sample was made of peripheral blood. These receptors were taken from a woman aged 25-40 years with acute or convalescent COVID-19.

CDR3 sequence reads: CATSGGGGNQPQHF. CDR3 coding DNA: TGTGCCACCAGTGGGGGGGGAGGCAATCAGCCCCAGCATTTT. The V and J genes are TRBV24-1 and TRBJ1-5; maybe TRBD1 (5 bases). There are 14 residues in the CDR3. Trimming took 5 bases from V and 2 from J, leaving 9 bases between them. Germline V gene lookup returns CDR1 KGHDR and CDR2 SFDVKD.

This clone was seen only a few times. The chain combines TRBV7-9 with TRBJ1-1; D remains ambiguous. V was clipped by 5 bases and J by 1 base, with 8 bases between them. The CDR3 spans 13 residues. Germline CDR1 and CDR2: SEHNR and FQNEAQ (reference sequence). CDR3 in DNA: TGTGCCAGCAGCGGTGCAGGGAACACTGAAGCTTTCTTT. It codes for CASSGAGNTEAFF.

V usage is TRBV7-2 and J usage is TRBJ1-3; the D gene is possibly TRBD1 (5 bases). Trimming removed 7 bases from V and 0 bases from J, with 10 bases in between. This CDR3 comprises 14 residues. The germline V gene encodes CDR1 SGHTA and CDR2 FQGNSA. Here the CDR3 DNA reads TGTGCCAGCAATTCAAGGGGCTCTGGAAACACCATATATTTT. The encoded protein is CASNSRGSGNTIYF.

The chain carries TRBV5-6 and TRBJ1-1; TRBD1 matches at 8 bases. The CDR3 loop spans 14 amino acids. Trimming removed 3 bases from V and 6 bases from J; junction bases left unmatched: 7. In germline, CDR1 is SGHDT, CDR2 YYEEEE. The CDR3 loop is CASSWDRSTPEAFF. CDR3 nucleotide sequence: TGTGCCAGCAGCTGGGACAGGAGTACGCCTGAAGCTTTCTTT. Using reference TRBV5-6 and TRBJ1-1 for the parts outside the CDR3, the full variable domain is DAGVTQSPTHLIKTRGQQVTLRCSPKSGHDTVSWYQQALGQGPQFIFQYYEEEERQRGNFPDRFSGHQFPNYSSELNVNALLLGDSALYLCASSWDRSTPEAFFGQGTRLTVV.

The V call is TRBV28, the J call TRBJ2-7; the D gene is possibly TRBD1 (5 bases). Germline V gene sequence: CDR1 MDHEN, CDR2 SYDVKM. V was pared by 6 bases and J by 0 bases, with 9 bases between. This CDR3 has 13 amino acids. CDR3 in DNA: TGTGCCAGCAGGCCGGACAACTCCTACGAGCAGTACTTC. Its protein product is CASRPDNSYEQYF.

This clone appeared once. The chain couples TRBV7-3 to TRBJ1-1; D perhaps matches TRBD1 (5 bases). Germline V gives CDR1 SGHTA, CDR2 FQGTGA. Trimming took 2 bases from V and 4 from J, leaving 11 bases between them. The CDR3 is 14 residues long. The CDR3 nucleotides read TGTGCCAGCAGCTTATCCGGAGGGGTCACTGAAGCTTTCTTT. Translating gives CASSLSGGVTEAFF.

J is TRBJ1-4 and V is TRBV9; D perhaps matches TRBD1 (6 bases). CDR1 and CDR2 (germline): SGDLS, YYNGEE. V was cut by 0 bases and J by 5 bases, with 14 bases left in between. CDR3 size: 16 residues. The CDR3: CASSVAPDRQNEKLFF. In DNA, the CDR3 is TGTGCCAGCAGCGTAGCCCCGGACAGACAAAATGAAAAACTGTTTTTT. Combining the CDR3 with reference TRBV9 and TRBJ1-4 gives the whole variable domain DSGVTQTPKHLITATGQRVTLRCSPRSGDLSVYWYQQSLDQGLQFLIQYYNGEERAKGNILERFSAQQFPDLHSELNLSSLELGDSALYFCASSVAPDRQNEKLFFGSGTQLSVL.

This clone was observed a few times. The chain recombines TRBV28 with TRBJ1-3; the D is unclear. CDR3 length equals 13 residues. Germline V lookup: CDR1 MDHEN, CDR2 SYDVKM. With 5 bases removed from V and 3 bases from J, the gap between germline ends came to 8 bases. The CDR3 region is CASSGELGNTIYF. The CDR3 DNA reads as TGTGCCAGCAGTGGGGAGCTTGGAAACACCATATATTTT. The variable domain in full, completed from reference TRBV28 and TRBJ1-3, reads DVKVTQSSRYLVKRTGEKVFLECVQDMDHENMFWYRQDPGLGLRLIYFSYDVKMKEKGDIPEGYSVSREKKERFSLILESASTNQTSMYLCASSGELGNTIYFGEGSWLTVV.

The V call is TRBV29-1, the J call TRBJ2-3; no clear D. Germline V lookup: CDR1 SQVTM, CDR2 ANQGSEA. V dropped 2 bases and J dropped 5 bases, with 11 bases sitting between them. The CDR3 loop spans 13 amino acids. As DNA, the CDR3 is TGCAGCGTTGAAATGGTGGCGGAAGATACGCAGTATTTT. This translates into CSVEMVAEDTQYF.

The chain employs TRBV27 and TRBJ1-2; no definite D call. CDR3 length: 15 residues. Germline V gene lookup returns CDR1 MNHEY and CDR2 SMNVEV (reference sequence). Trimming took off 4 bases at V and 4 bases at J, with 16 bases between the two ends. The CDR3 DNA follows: TGTGCCAGCAGTTCCTCCGAGGCAGAAATCTATGGCTACACCTTC. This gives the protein CASSSSEAEIYGYTF.

The chain's CDR3 is CASSEQSYGYTF. The CDR3 nucleotides read TGTGCCAGCAGTGAACAGTCCTATGGCTACACCTTC. This chain joins TRBV2 and TRBJ1-2; the D is unclear. The CDR3 sequence is 12 residues long. With 2 bases removed from V and 4 bases from J, the gap between germline ends came to 5 bases. Germline V CDR1 and CDR2: SNHLY, FYNNEI.

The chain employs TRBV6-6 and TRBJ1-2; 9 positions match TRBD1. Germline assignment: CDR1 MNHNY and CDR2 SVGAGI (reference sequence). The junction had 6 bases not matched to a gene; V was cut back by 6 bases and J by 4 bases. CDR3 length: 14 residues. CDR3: CASRRGTGIYGYTF. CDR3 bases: TGTGCCAGCAGACGCGGGACAGGGATCTATGGCTACACCTTC.

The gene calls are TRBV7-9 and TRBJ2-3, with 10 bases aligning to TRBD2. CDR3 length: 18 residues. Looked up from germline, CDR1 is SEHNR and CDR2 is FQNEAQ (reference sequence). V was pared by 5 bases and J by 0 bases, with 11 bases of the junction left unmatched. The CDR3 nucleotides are TGTGCCAGCAGCCCTGTCCCGGGACTAGCGAGTAGCACAGATACGCAGTATTTT. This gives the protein CASSPVPGLASSTDTQYF.

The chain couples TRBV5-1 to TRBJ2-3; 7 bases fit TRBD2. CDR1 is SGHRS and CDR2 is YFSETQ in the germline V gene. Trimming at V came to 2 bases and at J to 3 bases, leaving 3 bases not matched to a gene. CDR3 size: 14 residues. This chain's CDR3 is CASSFLAVTDTQYF. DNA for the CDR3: TGCGCCAGCAGCTTCCTAGCGGTAACAGATACGCAGTATTTT. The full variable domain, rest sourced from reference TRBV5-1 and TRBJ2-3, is KAGVTQTPRYLIKTRGQQVTLSCSPISGHRSVSWYQQTPGQGLQFLFEYFSETQRNKGNFPGRFSGRQFSNSRSEMNVSTLELGDSALYLCASSFLAVTDTQYFGPGTRLTVL.